This T cell receptor beta chain was obtained from a study of CD8 T cells in ankylosing spondylitis. Study results and caveats: Reported data indicate significant enrichment of disease-linked clones within matched ankylosing spondylitis synovial fluid.

CDR1 and CDR2 from the germline V gene are ENHRY and SYGVKD. This CDR3 has 15 amino acids. Trimming took off 5 bases at V and 2 bases at J, with 13 bases between the two ends. TCRdb ran MiXCR on the 5' RACE reads and lists one entry per CDR3 protein. The data contain under 150,000 distinct CDR3 sequences, about 8% of them singletons. This clonotype was detected many times. Its antigen is still unknown. Sequenced sample: synovial fluid, either unsorted or a sorted T cell fraction (not recorded which). The TCR comes from a male donor with ankylosing spondylitis. The chain couples TRBV10-3 to TRBJ1-3, with D maybe TRBD1 (6 bases). The CDR3 region has the DNA TGTGCCATCAGTACCGGGGGGCACACTGGAAACACCATATATTTT. It translates to CAISTGGHTGNTIYF.